This is a list of T cell receptor beta chains from one sample in a study of CD8 T cells in Susac syndrome. TCRdb re-analysed the immunoSEQ multiplex PCR reads in MiXCR, keeping a single row per CDR3 protein. The sample contains approximately 170,000 distinct CDR3 sequences, roughly 94% of which appear only once. The sample consisted of CD4+ T cells from PBMCs. The receptor set was obtained from a human donor in good health. CDR3s include the opening cysteine and the closing phenylalanine or tryptophan. A D gene is named only where the DNA matches it firmly. A clone size is listed for some rows: how often the clone was seen (once, few, many), or a class if it is expanded.

length	size	V	J	D	DNA	CDR3
14	NA	TRBV2	TRBJ1-5	NA	TGTGCCAGCAGTGAGAGGGCAGGGTGGCAGCCCCAGCATTTT	CASSERAGWQPQHF
15	NA	TRBV29-1	TRBJ1-2	NA	TGCAGCGTTGGTCATCGGGGGCTTGATAACTATGGCTACACCTTC	CSVGHRGLDNYGYTF
15	NA	TRBV9	TRBJ2-1	NA	TGTGCCAGCAGCGCCCACGGAGCTAATTACAATGAGCAGTTCTTC	CASSAHGANYNEQFF
14	NA	TRBV19	TRBJ2-5	NA	TGTGCCAGTAGTTCCAGGGGAGAATCGGAGACCCAGTACTTC	CASSSRGESETQYF
12	once	TRBV6-5	TRBJ1-1	NA	TGTGCCAGCAGCCGGATGAACACTGAAGCTTTCTTT	CASSRMNTEAFF
14	NA	TRBV12-5	TRBJ1-1	NA	TGTGCTAGTGGTTTAAAGCCGGAGACACTTGACGCTTTCTTT	CASGLKPETLDAFF
15	once	TRBV5-6	TRBJ1-1	TRBD1	TGTGCCAGCAGCTGGGACAGGGTGTTAATTTCTGAAGCTTTCTTT	CASSWDRVLISEAFF
13	NA	TRBV7-7	TRBJ2-5	NA	TGTGCTAGCAGCCCAAGAGGGCCAGGAGCCCAGTACTTC	CASSPRGPGAQYF
16	few	TRBV5-1	TRBJ2-2	TRBD2	TGCGCCAGCAGCTTGGACCTAGCGGGGGCTCACGGGGAGCTGTTTTTT	CASSLDLAGAHGELFF
15	NA	TRBV28	TRBJ2-5	TRBD1	TGTGCCAGCAGTTGGACAGGGGCCGGTGGGGAGACCCAGTACTTC	CASSWTGAGGETQYF
16	NA	TRBV7-2	TRBJ2-2	NA	TGTGCCAGCAGCTTAGGGTCCGGGGTTTATACCGGGGAGCTGTTTTTT	CASSLGSGVYTGELFF
12	NA	TRBV2	TRBJ2-5	NA	TGTGCCAGCAGTGAGGGGAGAGAGACCCAGTACTTC	CASSEGRETQYF
15	NA	TRBV6-5	TRBJ2-7	TRBD1	TGTGCCAGCAGTTACCGGACAGGGGCATCCTACGAGCAGTACTTC	CASSYRTGASYEQYF
17	NA	TRBV27	TRBJ1-1	TRBD1	TGTGCCAGCAGTTTAGGGCCGGGACAGGGGGTGAGCACTGAAGCTTTCTTT	CASSLGPGQGVSTEAFF
16	NA	TRBV9	TRBJ1-2	NA	TGTGCCAGCAGCGTCCCTTTAGTAGGCCCTAGTGGTGGCTACACCTTC	CASSVPLVGPSGGYTF
15	few	TRBV30	TRBJ2-7	NA	TGTGCCTGGAGGGAACGGGCAGGCCTCTCCTACGAGCAGTACTTC	CAWRERAGLSYEQYF
15	once	TRBV6-5	TRBJ2-2	NA	TGTGCCAGCAGTTACTCCGGGAGAGGCACCGGGGAGCTGTTTTTT	CASSYSGRGTGELFF
15	NA	TRBV18	TRBJ2-3	NA	TGTGCCAGCTCACCAGACCGGAGTATAGCAGATACGCAGTATTTT	CASSPDRSIADTQYF
13	NA	TRBV12-3/TRBV12-4	TRBJ2-2	NA	TGTGCCAGCAGCACCGGGAACACCGGGGAGCTGTTTTTT	CASSTGNTGELFF
13	NA	TRBV6-2/TRBV6-3	TRBJ1-2	NA	TGTGCCAGCAGCACCAATGACTTCTATGGCTACACCTTC	CASSTNDFYGYTF
14	once	TRBV4-3	TRBJ2-1	NA	TGCGCCAGCAGCCAAGATCAAGTCGTGAGGGGGCAGTTCTTC	CASSQDQVVRGQFF
11	NA	TRBV30	TRBJ2-4	TRBD1	TGTGCCTGGGGAACAGGGGTCATTCAGTACTTC	CAWGTGVIQYF
15	once	TRBV6-5	TRBJ2-2	TRBD1	TGTGCCAGCAGGTCGGGGGGACAGGGGCCCGGGGAGCTGTTTTTT	CASRSGGQGPGELFF
16	NA	TRBV28	TRBJ1-5	TRBD1	TGTGCCAGCAGTTTATTGAGGGGGACAGGTACCCAGCCCCAGCATTTT	CASSLLRGTGTQPQHF
15	NA	TRBV5-1	TRBJ1-3	NA	TGCGCCAGCAGCTTGGTCCCTTCCTCTGGAAACACCATATATTTT	CASSLVPSSGNTIYF
13	NA	TRBV3-1	TRBJ2-1	NA	TGTGCCAGCAGCCAGGGGACGGTCAATGAGCAGTTCTTC	CASSQGTVNEQFF
15	NA	TRBV19	TRBJ2-7	NA	TGTGCCAGTAGTCCTCAGACATCCTTCTCCTACGAGCAGTACTTC	CASSPQTSFSYEQYF
16	once	TRBV12-3/TRBV12-4	TRBJ1-1	NA	TGTGCCAACCACAAAGGGGGGGGTGTTATCAACACTGAAGCTTTCTTT	CANHKGGGVINTEAFF
13	NA	TRBV29-1	TRBJ1-2	TRBD1	TGCAGCGTTGATAAGGCACAGGGGGGTGGCTACACCTTC	CSVDKAQGGGYTF
15	NA	TRBV7-9	TRBJ2-1	NA	TGTGCCAGCAGCTTTGGGAATCCATCCTACAATGAGCAGTTCTTC	CASSFGNPSYNEQFF
15	once	TRBV9	TRBJ2-1	TRBD2	TGTGCCAGCAGCGTAGCTAGCGGGAAGTTCAATGAGCAGTTCTTC	CASSVASGKFNEQFF
15	once	TRBV2	TRBJ1-3	NA	TGTGCCAGCATTAGGGATGGGAGCTCTGGAAACACCATATATTTT	CASIRDGSSGNTIYF
13	once	TRBV29-1	TRBJ1-1	NA	TGCAGCGTGGGGAGCCAGGCGGGGACTGAAGCTTTCTTT	CSVGSQAGTEAFF
15	NA	TRBV28	TRBJ2-3	TRBD2	TGTGCCAGCCCTCCTCCCGGGGGGAGCACAGATACGCAGTATTTT	CASPPPGGSTDTQYF
14	NA	TRBV5-1	TRBJ1-1	NA	TGCGCCAGCAGCACCACCCCGGGGGGGACTGAAGCTTTCTTT	CASSTTPGGTEAFF
12	NA	TRBV20-1	TRBJ2-1	NA	TGCAGTGCCCGAGGGCTGCCTAATGAGCAGTTCTTC	CSARGLPNEQFF
15	NA	TRBV7-8	TRBJ1-3	NA	TGTGCCAGCAGCCCTGGACGGAACTCTGGAAACACCATATATTTT	CASSPGRNSGNTIYF
15	NA	TRBV5-1	TRBJ2-3	TRBD1	TGCGCCAGCAGCTTCGGGGACAGGGGGGCAGATACGCAGTATTTT	CASSFGDRGADTQYF
13	NA	TRBV20-1	TRBJ1-5	NA	TGCAGTGCGTTTAGACAGGGCAATCAGCCCCAGCATTTT	CSAFRQGNQPQHF
14	NA	TRBV5-6	TRBJ2-7	NA	TGTGCCAGCAGCCTATACGGGAGCTCCTACGAGCAGTACTTC	CASSLYGSSYEQYF
16	NA	TRBV20-1	TRBJ1-5	NA	TGCAGTGCTAGTCGGCAGCCCTCTCCCCTATTACAGCCCCAGCATTTT	CSASRQPSPLLQPQHF
16	NA	TRBV28	TRBJ2-7	TRBD1	TGTGCCAGCAGTTTAGTGGGACAGGGGCCTCACTACGAGCAGTACTTC	CASSLVGQGPHYEQYF
10	NA	TRBV19	TRBJ2-7	NA	TGTGCCAGGGTGCAGGCCGAGCAGTACTTC	CARVQAEQYF
14	NA	TRBV28	TRBJ1-5	NA	TGTGCCAGCAGCGAAGACCGCGCCGGGCAGCCCCAGCATTTT	CASSEDRAGQPQHF
15	NA	TRBV15	TRBJ1-3	NA	TGTGCCACCAGCAGAGATCTAGTACGCGGAAACACCATATATTTT	CATSRDLVRGNTIYF
14	NA	TRBV6-6	TRBJ1-5	NA	TGTGCCAGCAGTGGGGGCAACGGCAATCAGCCCCAGCATTTT	CASSGGNGNQPQHF
13	NA	TRBV6-5	TRBJ2-7	NA	TGTGCCAGCAGGCGGGACTGGGAATACGAGCAGTACTTC	CASRRDWEYEQYF
15	NA	TRBV20-1	TRBJ2-1	NA	TGCAGTGCTAGTCAGGGCAGGGGGGAGCATAATGAGCAGTTCTTC	CSASQGRGEHNEQFF
17	once	TRBV5-1	TRBJ2-7	TRBD2	TGCGCCAGCAGCATTCGACTAGCGGGAGGACTCTCCTACGAGCAGTACTTC	CASSIRLAGGLSYEQYF
14	NA	TRBV5-1	TRBJ2-5	NA	TGCGCCAGCAGCTTGGAGCCGGCCGAAGAGACCCAGTACTTC	CASSLEPAEETQYF
14	NA	TRBV6-5	TRBJ2-7	NA	TGTGCCAGCAGTTACTCGGACAACACCTACGAGCAGTACTTC	CASSYSDNTYEQYF
13	NA	TRBV9	TRBJ1-3	NA	TGTGCCAGCAGCGGGAGCTCTGGAAACACCATATATTTT	CASSGSSGNTIYF
14	NA	TRBV27	TRBJ1-2	TRBD1	TGTGCCAGCAGGTTCGTCCACAGGGGCGGGGAATACACCTTC	CASRFVHRGGEYTF
13	NA	TRBV7-9	TRBJ2-1	NA	TGTGCCAGCAGCTCTAGCCTCTACAATGAGCAGTTCTTC	CASSSSLYNEQFF
15	NA	TRBV12-3/TRBV12-4	TRBJ1-5	NA	TGTGCCAGCAGTTTTAGACAGACCCGCAATCAGCCCCAGCATTTT	CASSFRQTRNQPQHF
19	NA	TRBV19	TRBJ2-6	NA	TGTGCCAGTAGTTCGATATCGACAAAATCACAAAGTCGGGCCAACGTCCTGACTTTC	CASSSISTKSQSRANVLTF
11	NA	TRBV6-2/TRBV6-3	TRBJ2-3	NA	TGTGCCAGCAGTTTAGGTCCTACGCAGTATTTT	CASSLGPTQYF
15	NA	TRBV7-2	TRBJ1-3	TRBD1	TGTGCCAGCAGAACCGGGACAGAAAGAGGAAACACCATATATTTT	CASRTGTERGNTIYF
15	once	TRBV28	TRBJ2-5	TRBD2	TGTGCCAGCAGTTTAGGGACTAGCGGGAGAAAGACCCAGTACTTC	CASSLGTSGRKTQYF
15	NA	TRBV3-1	TRBJ1-6	TRBD1	TGTGCCAGCAGCTTACGGACAGGGGGTAATTCACCCCTCCACTTT	CASSLRTGGNSPLHF